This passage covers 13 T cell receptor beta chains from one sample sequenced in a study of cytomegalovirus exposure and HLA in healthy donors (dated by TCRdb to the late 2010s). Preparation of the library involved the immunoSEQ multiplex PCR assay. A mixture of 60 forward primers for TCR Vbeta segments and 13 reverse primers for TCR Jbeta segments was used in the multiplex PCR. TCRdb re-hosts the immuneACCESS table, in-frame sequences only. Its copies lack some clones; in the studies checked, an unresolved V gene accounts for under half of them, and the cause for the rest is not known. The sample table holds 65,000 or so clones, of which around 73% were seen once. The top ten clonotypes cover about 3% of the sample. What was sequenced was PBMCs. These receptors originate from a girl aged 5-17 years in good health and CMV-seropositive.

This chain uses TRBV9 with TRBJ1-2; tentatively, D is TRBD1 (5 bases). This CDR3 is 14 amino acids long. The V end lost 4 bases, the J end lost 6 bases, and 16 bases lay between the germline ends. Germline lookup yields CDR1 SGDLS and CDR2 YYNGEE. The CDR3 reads CASSPRGATDGYTF. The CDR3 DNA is TGTGCCAGCAGCCCCCGTGGAGCGACAGATGGCTACACCTTC.

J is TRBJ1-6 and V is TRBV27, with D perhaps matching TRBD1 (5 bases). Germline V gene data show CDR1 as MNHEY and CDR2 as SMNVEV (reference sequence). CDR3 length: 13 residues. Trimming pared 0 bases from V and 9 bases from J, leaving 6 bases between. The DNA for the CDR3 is TGTGCCAGCAGTTTATCAGGGGTTTCACCCCTCCACTTT. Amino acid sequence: CASSLSGVSPLHF.

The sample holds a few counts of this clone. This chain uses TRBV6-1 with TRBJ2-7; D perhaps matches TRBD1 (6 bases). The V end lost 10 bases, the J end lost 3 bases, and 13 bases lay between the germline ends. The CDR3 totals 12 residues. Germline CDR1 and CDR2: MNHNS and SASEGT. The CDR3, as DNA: TGTGCCACACGACAGGCCAGCTACGAGCAGTACTTC. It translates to CATRQASYEQYF.

The DNA for the CDR3 is TGCGCCAGCAGCCAAGAGGCTAGCGGGAGCTACGAGCAGTACTTC. Translation gives CASSQEASGSYEQYF. The chain carries TRBV4-1 and TRBJ2-7, with 10 bases lining up with TRBD2. The V gene's germline CDR1 is MGHRA and CDR2 YSYEKL. Trimming at V came to 0 bases and at J to 3 bases, leaving 2 bases not matched to a gene. The CDR3 contains 15 residues.

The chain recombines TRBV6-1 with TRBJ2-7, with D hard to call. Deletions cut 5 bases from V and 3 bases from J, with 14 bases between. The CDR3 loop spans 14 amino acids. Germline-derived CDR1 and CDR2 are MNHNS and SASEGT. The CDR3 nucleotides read TGTGCCAGCAGTATGGAGTACCGCCTCTACGAGCAGTACTTC. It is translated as CASSMEYRLYEQYF.

The CDR3 sequence: CASSLGVNRGDTQYF. In DNA, the CDR3 is TGTGCCAGCAGCCTCGGGGTGAACAGGGGCGATACGCAGTATTTT. The chain is built from TRBV5-4 and TRBJ2-3, with 7 bases identical to TRBD1. The germline CDR1 and CDR2 sequences are SGHNT and YYREEE (reference sequence). The CDR3 totals 15 residues. Unmatched junction bases numbered 11, after V lost 4 bases and J lost 6 bases.

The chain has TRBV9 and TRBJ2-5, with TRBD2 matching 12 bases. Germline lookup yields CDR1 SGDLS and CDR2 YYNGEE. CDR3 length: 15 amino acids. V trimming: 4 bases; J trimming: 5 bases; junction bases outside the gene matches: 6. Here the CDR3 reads CASSPRLAGVETQYF. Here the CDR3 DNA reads TGTGCCAGCAGCCCTCGACTAGCGGGAGTTGAGACCCAGTACTTC.

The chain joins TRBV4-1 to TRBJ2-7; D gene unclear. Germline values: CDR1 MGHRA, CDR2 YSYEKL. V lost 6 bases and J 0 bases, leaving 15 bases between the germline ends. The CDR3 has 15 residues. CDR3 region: CASRRLAGNSYEQYF. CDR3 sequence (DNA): TGCGCCAGCAGGCGTTTGGCAGGTAACTCCTACGAGCAGTACTTC.

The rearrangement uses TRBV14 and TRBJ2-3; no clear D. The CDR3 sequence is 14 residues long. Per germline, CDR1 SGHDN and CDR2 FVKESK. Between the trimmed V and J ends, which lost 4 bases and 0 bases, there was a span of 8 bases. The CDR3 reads CASSPLTSTDTQYF. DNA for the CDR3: TGTGCCAGCAGCCCGCTGACTAGCACAGATACGCAGTATTTT.

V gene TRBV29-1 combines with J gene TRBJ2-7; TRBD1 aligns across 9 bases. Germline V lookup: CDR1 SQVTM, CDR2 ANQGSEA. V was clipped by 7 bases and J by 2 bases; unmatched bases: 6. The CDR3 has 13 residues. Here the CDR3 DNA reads TGCAGCGCCGGGACAGGGTCGACCTACGAGCAGTACTTC. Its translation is CSAGTGSTYEQYF.

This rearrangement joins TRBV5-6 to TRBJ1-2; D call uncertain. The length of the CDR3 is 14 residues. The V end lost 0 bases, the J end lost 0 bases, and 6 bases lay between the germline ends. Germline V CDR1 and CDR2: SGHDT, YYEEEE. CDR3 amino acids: CASSLAFSNYGYTF. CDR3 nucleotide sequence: TGTGCCAGCAGCTTGGCCTTCTCTAACTATGGCTACACCTTC.

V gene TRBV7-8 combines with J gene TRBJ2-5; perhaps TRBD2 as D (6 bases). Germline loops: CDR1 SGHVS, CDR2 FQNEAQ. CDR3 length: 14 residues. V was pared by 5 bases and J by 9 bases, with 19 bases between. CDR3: CASSQTRARDSQYF. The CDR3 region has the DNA TGTGCCAGCAGCCAGACTAGGGCAAGAGATTCCCAGTACTTC.

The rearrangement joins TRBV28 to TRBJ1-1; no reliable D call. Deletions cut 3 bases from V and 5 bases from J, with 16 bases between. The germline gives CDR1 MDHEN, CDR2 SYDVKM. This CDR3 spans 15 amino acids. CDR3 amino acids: CASSLFGDRGTEAFF. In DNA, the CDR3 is TGTGCCAGCAGTTTGTTCGGGGATAGAGGGACTGAAGCTTTCTTT.